The sample holds many counts of the clone carrying this T cell receptor (beta chain). These data originate in a study of T-cell reconstitution after alpha-beta-depleted transplantation in children. Library preparation (for TCRbeta) was performed with unique molecular identifiers. Using its own MiXCR run on the PCR reads, TCRdb lists one record per CDR3 protein. The sample records about 120,000 distinct CDR3 sequences, approximately 10% being singletons. Germline values: CDR1 MNHEY, CDR2 SVGAGI. Unmatched junction bases numbered 4, after V lost 4 bases and J lost 8 bases. The CDR3 length is 14 residues.

The input for sequencing was PBMCs, taken before TCRalphabeta/CD19-depleted stem cell transplant. The sequence was obtained from a boy younger than 10 with acute lymphoblastic leukemia, due to receive a stem cell transplant. The rearrangement links TRBV6-5 to TRBJ2-1, with 11 bases matching TRBD1. CDR3 nucleotides: TGTGCCAGCAGTTCCCGGACAGGGGGCTATGAGCAGTTCTTC. It yields the protein CASSSRTGGYEQFF.